A single sample gave rise to the 22 T cell receptor beta chains below, sequenced in a study of cytomegalovirus exposure and HLA in healthy donors (dated by TCRdb to the late 2010s). The library relied on the immunoSEQ multiplex PCR assay. TCRdb holds this immuneACCESS table with in-frame rearrangements only. Some clones are missing; in checked studies, unresolved V genes explain under half, and the rest has no known cause. This sample holds approximately 170,000 clones; around four fifths were observed only once. The ten largest account for 2% to 2.5% of the sample. The specimen was PBMCs. These TCRs come from a man aged 25-45 years in good health and CMV-seropositive.

V is TRBV7-9 and J is TRBJ2-7; 7 bases map to TRBD1. Germline loops: CDR1 SEHNR, CDR2 FQNEAQ (reference sequence). V lost 5 bases and J lost 3; bases outside the gene matches: 13. The CDR3 runs to 16 residues. This chain's CDR3 is CASSITGTEIRYEQYF. The DNA of the CDR3 is TGTGCCAGCAGCATTACCGGGACAGAGATACGCTACGAGCAGTACTTC.

V usage is TRBV11-2 and J usage is TRBJ2-5; possible D gene TRBD2, 6 bases. The CDR3 is 14 amino acids. The V gene's germline CDR1 is SGHAT and CDR2 FQNNGV. Deletions cut 6 bases from V and 1 base from J, with 12 bases between. As DNA, the CDR3 is TGTGCCAGCAGGGTGGCGGGGCTCCAAGAGACCCAGTACTTC. It yields the protein CASRVAGLQETQYF.

This chain connects TRBV7-8 to TRBJ2-7; possible D gene TRBD1, 6 bases. Germline values: CDR1 SGHVS, CDR2 FQNEAQ. CDR3 length: 18 amino acids. Trimming pared 0 bases from V and 3 bases from J, leaving 21 bases between. The CDR3 reads CASSLAGTGTTFGYEQYF. CDR3 bases: TGTGCCAGCAGCTTAGCGGGGACCGGGACAACGTTTGGCTACGAGCAGTACTTC.

The chain carries TRBV27 and TRBJ2-5; 8 positions match TRBD1. The CDR3 has 16 residues. CDR1 and CDR2 (germline): MNHEY, SMNVEV (reference sequence). Trimming cost V 2 bases and J 5 bases; bases outside gene matches: 10. CDR3 in amino acids: CASSLRAGRGRETQYF. The CDR3 DNA reads TGTGCCAGCAGTTTACGGGCGGGCAGGGGGCGGGAGACCCAGTACTTC.

CDR3 nucleotides: TGTGCCAGCAGCCATTACGACAGCTCCTACGAGCAGTACTTC. It specifies CASSHYDSSYEQYF. The chain employs TRBV7-9 and TRBJ2-7; possibly TRBD1 for D (5 bases). Germline V gene lookup returns CDR1 SEHNR and CDR2 FQNEAQ (reference sequence). The CDR3 runs to 14 residues. Trimming shortened V by 5 bases and J by 0 bases, and 11 bases separated the two germline ends.

V usage is TRBV6-5 and J usage is TRBJ2-1, with unresolved D. The germline V and J ends were trimmed by 2 bases and 3 bases, with 5 bases remaining between them. The CDR3 loop spans 13 amino acids. Germline V gives CDR1 MNHEY, CDR2 SVGAGI. CDR3 bases: TGTGCCAGCAGTTACCAAATCTACAATGAGCAGTTCTTC. Encoded protein: CASSYQIYNEQFF.

The CDR3 DNA is TGTGCCAGCAGCTTAGACAGAAACTACGAGCAGTACTTC. The encoded protein is CASSLDRNYEQYF. V gene TRBV7-9 combines with J gene TRBJ2-7; D uncertain. There are 13 residues in the CDR3. Germline-derived CDR1 and CDR2 are SEHNR and FQNEAQ (reference sequence). V was cut by 1 base and J by 3 bases, with 7 bases left in between. Complete variable domain (other parts from reference TRBV7-9 and TRBJ2-7): DTGVSQNPRHKITKRGQNVTFRCDPISEHNRLYWYRQTLGQGPEFLTYFQNEAQLEKSRLLSDRFSAERPKGSFSTLEIQRTEQGDSAMYLCASSLDRNYEQYFGPGTRLTVT.

This chain connects TRBV5-1 to TRBJ2-5; D ambiguous. Germline-derived CDR1 and CDR2 are SGHRS and YFSETQ. This CDR3 spans 13 amino acids. Trimming shortened V by 0 bases and J by 3 bases, and 6 bases separated the two germline ends. The CDR3 spells CASSLDPEETQYF. CDR3 DNA: TGCGCCAGCAGCTTGGACCCGGAAGAGACCCAGTACTTC.

The V gene is TRBV5-4, the J gene TRBJ2-7, with a tentative D call TRBD2 (6 bases). Per germline, CDR1 SGHNT and CDR2 YYREEE (reference sequence). V gave up 3 bases and J gave up 3 bases, with 13 bases separating them. This CDR3 has 14 residues. In DNA form, the CDR3 reads TGTGCCAGCAGCTCACGGGGAGGTATCTACGAGCAGTACTTC. Translation: CASSSRGGIYEQYF.

The CDR3 region has the DNA TGTGCCAGCAGCCCCCACCGACAGGGCTACTATGGCTACACCTTC. Translating it yields CASSPHRQGYYGYTF. The chain is built from TRBV14 and TRBJ1-2; 7 nucleotides agree with TRBD1. Germline trimming cut 4 bases from V and 3 bases from J; bases unmatched to any gene: 8. The CDR3 loop spans 15 amino acids. The germline V gene encodes CDR1 SGHDN and CDR2 FVKESK.

The V call is TRBV21-1, the J call TRBJ1-1; the table's D call TRBD1 went unverified against the DNA. TRBV21-1 is a pseudogene locus. The CDR3 runs to 15 residues. CDR3 residues: CASSPPRDKNTEAFF. CDR3 sequence (DNA): TGTGCCAGCAGCCCCCCGAGGGACAAGAACACTGAAGCTTTCTTT.

V and J are TRBV4-1 and TRBJ2-3; 16 bases line up with TRBD2. This CDR3 has 18 amino acids. V lost 3 bases to trimming and J lost 8 bases; unmatched junction nucleotides: 11. Germline CDR1 reads MGHRA; CDR2 reads YSYEKL. The CDR3 coding sequence is TGCGCCAGCAGCCACCTCCAGGGCGGGACTAGCGGGGGGGTTACGCAGTATTTT. This gives the protein CASSHLQGGTSGGVTQYF.

The V gene is TRBV7-2, the J gene TRBJ2-2, with 8 bases that match TRBD1. Looked up from germline, CDR1 is SGHTA and CDR2 is FQGNSA. The CDR3 is made up of 15 amino acids. Losses at the gene ends were 1 base for V and 5 bases for J; bases not matched to a gene: 3. CDR3 nucleotides: TGTGCCAGCAGCTTAGGGGACAGGAGAACCGGGGAGCTGTTTTTT. Translation: CASSLGDRRTGELFF.

CDR3 nucleotide sequence: TGCGCCAGCAGCTCAAGACAGGGCTCCTACGAGCAGTACTTC. Translated: CASSSRQGSYEQYF. The chain has TRBV5-1 and TRBJ2-7; 7 bases fit TRBD1. The CDR3 consists of 14 residues. Germline-derived CDR1 and CDR2 are SGHRS and YFSETQ. V lost 3 bases to trimming and J lost 0 bases; unmatched junction nucleotides: 3.

The chain couples TRBV18 to TRBJ2-2, with a possible D match to TRBD1 (6 bases). The V gene's germline CDR1 is KGHSH and CDR2 LQKENI. The CDR3 extends over 14 amino acids. The V and J ends lost 1 base and 6 bases respectively, with 9 bases between them. CDR3 nucleotide sequence: TGTGCCAGCTCACCACAGCAGGGGTCCGGGGAGCTGTTTTTT. It is translated as CASSPQQGSGELFF.

This clone was recorded once. The chain joins TRBV11-2 to TRBJ2-1; TRBD2 aligns across 8 bases. This CDR3 spans 15 amino acids. The junction had 11 bases not matched to a gene; V was cut back by 5 bases and J by 8 bases. CDR1 and CDR2 from the germline V gene are SGHAT and FQNNGV. CDR3 bases: TGTGCCAGCAGCCCGAGCGGGGGCTTGGCTGATGAGCAGTTCTTC. This codes for CASSPSGGLADEQFF.

This clone has only one observation. This chain joins TRBV6-5 and TRBJ2-2, with 7 bases aligning to TRBD2. V lost 8 bases to trimming and J lost 0 bases; unmatched junction nucleotides: 3. Germline assignment: CDR1 MNHEY and CDR2 SVGAGI. The CDR3 runs 14 residues. As DNA, the CDR3 is TGTGCCAGCGAGGCGGGGGCGAACACCGGGGAGCTGTTTTTT. Its protein is CASEAGANTGELFF.

The V and J genes are TRBV18 and TRBJ2-1; 7 nucleotides line up with TRBD2. The CDR3 runs to 18 residues. V dropped 2 bases and J dropped 4; count of bases not matched to a gene: 14. Germline CDR1 is KGHSH and CDR2 is LQKENI. This CDR3 is CASSPTSIWEGKYNEQFF. The CDR3 DNA follows: TGTGCCAGCTCACCAACGAGCATTTGGGAGGGGAAATACAATGAGCAGTTCTTC.

DNA for the CDR3: TGCGCCAGCAGCCGCGGACAGGAGGGGTACACTGAAGCTTTCTTT. Translation gives CASSRGQEGYTEAFF. The chain carries TRBV4-1 and TRBJ1-1; 7 bases line up with TRBD1. This CDR3 is 15 amino acids long. CDR1 MGHRA and CDR2 YSYEKL come from the germline V gene. The trim removed 4 bases at V and 3 bases at J, leaving 8 bases unmatched.

Comment on this clone: Other DNA sequences in this sample translate to the same CDR3. The chain is built from TRBV18 and TRBJ2-1; D uncertain. Trimming pared 3 bases from V and 4 bases from J, leaving 13 bases between. There are 15 residues in the CDR3. Germline V gives CDR1 KGHSH, CDR2 LQKENI. The CDR3 reads CASSPPGSPYNEQFF. CDR3 bases: TGTGCCAGCTCACCTCCCGGGTCGCCGTACAATGAGCAGTTCTTC.

The rearrangement uses TRBV27 and TRBJ2-2; the D is unclear. Between the trimmed V and J ends, which lost 2 bases and 4 bases, there was a span of 8 bases. The CDR3 is 14 amino acids. Germline V lookup: CDR1 MNHEY, CDR2 SMNVEV (reference sequence). CDR3 amino acids: CASSLATGTGELFF. The CDR3, as DNA: TGTGCCAGCAGTTTAGCAACCGGCACCGGGGAGCTGTTTTTT.

The V call is TRBV5-1, the J call TRBJ1-4, with 8 nucleotides matching TRBD1. This CDR3 spans 15 amino acids. Per germline, CDR1 SGHRS and CDR2 YFSETQ. V gave up 4 bases and J gave up 3 bases; unmatched junction bases: 5. The CDR3 region has the DNA TGCGCCAGCAGCCCCCAGGGGGCAGCTAATGAAAAACTGTTTTTT. Protein sequence: CASSPQGAANEKLFF.